Reported below is one T cell receptor beta chain. Which antigen it targets is not known. No much larger clone exists at a distance of one base, and base qualities are not known. Libraries were made using the immunoSEQ multiplex PCR assay. TCRdb stores this immuneACCESS table with in-frame sequences only. Part of the clones is absent; in the studies checked, under half of the shortfall reflects unresolved V genes, and no reason is known for the rest. For this sample there are fewer than 300,000 clones; roughly 80% appear just once. 10% to 15% of the sample belongs to the ten largest clones. The data derive from a study of control samples from healthy donors and cancer patients (dated by TCRdb to 2020 to 2021). The receptor's source is a woman aged 55-69 years with lung cancer. Sequenced sample: PBMCs.

DNA sequence: TGTGCCAGCAGCCCCGGGGGTGAGCAGTTCTTC. Its product reads: CASSPGGEQFF. The receptor chain draws on TRBV7-7 and TRBJ2-1; the best D guess is TRBD2, with 6 bases matching. Via the germline V gene (reference sequence), CDR1 is SSHAT and CDR2 FNYEAQ. Trimming costs V 5 bases and J 9 bases, and their ends lie 8 bases apart. The CDR3 has 11 amino acids, counting the end cysteine and phenylalanine. Just the 33-base CDR3 DNA is kept, in frame starting at base 1.